This TCR beta chain was sequenced during a study of blood T cell repertoires in COVID-19. Study at large: The samples span acute and convalescent COVID-19 from the United States, Italy and Spain.

What the recovered Cohort 3 donors had was two negative PCRs, clearance, or symptom resolution. Source study methods: Researchers report that nucleated cell counts were estimated from reference gene primer amplification. The protocol was immunoSEQ multiplex PCR, while the TCRdb copy is restricted to in-frame clones and leaves out a portion. D and trimming come from the DNA, and the V and J calls and clone size come from that table. This table has roughly 190,000 clones, 82% appearing once. Trimming took 3 bases from V and 0 from J, leaving 12 bases between them. The CDR3 runs 16 residues. The germline CDR1 and CDR2 sequences are KGHSH and LQKENI.

The sequence came from a middle-aged man who had recovered from COVID-19. The specimen was PBMCs or T cells enriched from blood (not recorded which). The chain uses TRBV18 and TRBJ2-1; the D gene is possibly TRBD1 (5 bases). CDR3 in amino acids: CASSPITGSSYNEQFF. CDR3 coding DNA: TGTGCCAGCTCACCGATAACAGGCAGCTCCTACAATGAGCAGTTCTTC. Variable domain in full (rest from reference TRBV18 and TRBJ2-1): NAGVMQNPRHLVRRRGQEARLRCSPMKGHSHVYWYRQLPEEGLKFMVYLQKENIIDESGMPKERFSAEFPKEGPSILRIQQVVRGDSAAYFCASSPITGSSYNEQFFGPGTRLTVL.